Each of the 31 T cell receptor beta chains below was sequenced from the same sample in a study of blood T cell repertoires in COVID-19. Sequencing used immunoSEQ multiplex PCR; TCRdb keeps in-frame clones, though not all of them. This table has a few hundred thousand clones, approximately 90% appearing once. The sample was peripheral blood. The origin of the receptors is a woman aged 60-70 years with acute or convalescent COVID-19.

The gene calls are TRBV14 and TRBJ2-2, with TRBD1 matching over 7 bases. The length of the CDR3 is 13 residues. From germline, CDR1 is SGHDN and CDR2 FVKESK. J was trimmed by 7 bases and V by 11 bases; bases with no gene match: 10. CDR3 nucleotide sequence: TGTGCCGTTCGTACAGGGGTCGGCGGGGAGCTGTTTTTT. Its translation is CAVRTGVGGELFF.

This chain joins TRBV9 and TRBJ2-1; 11 bases line up with TRBD2. The CDR3 extends over 15 amino acids. The junction had 8 bases not matched to a gene; V was cut back by 0 bases and J by 12 bases. Germline V gives CDR1 SGDLS, CDR2 YYNGEE. The CDR3 sequence: CASSVESSGRMWQFF. The CDR3 coding sequence is TGTGCCAGCAGCGTAGAATCTAGCGGGAGGATGTGGCAGTTCTTC. The whole variable domain, filled in from reference TRBV9 and TRBJ2-1, reads DSGVTQTPKHLITATGQRVTLRCSPRSGDLSVYWYQQSLDQGLQFLIQYYNGEERAKGNILERFSAQQFPDLHSELNLSSLELGDSALYFCASSVESSGRMWQFFGPGTRLTVL.

CDR3 in DNA: TGCGCCAGCAGCCAGCAGCTTACAGGGCACCACGAGCAGTACTTC. This encodes CASSQQLTGHHEQYF. The J gene is TRBJ2-7, the V gene TRBV4-3; D perhaps matches TRBD1 (6 bases). V shed 3 bases and J shed 5 bases, with 17 bases lying between them. The CDR3 has 15 amino acids. CDR1 is LGHNA, CDR2 YSLEER, per germline.

The chain joins TRBV19 to TRBJ2-3, with D tentatively TRBD2 (5 bases). Trimming removed 2 bases from V and 4 bases from J, with 10 bases in between. CDR1 and CDR2 (germline): LNHDA, SQIVND (reference sequence). The CDR3 runs 14 residues. This CDR3 reads CASSISGISDTQYF. The CDR3 bases are TGTGCCAGTAGTATATCGGGAATCTCAGATACGCAGTATTTT.

The chain has TRBV7-8 and TRBJ2-7; TRBD1 is a possible D gene (5 bases). The V end lost 2 bases, the J end lost 4 bases, and 9 bases lay between the germline ends. There are 13 residues in the CDR3. Germline CDR1 reads SGHVS; CDR2 reads FQNEAQ. The CDR3 loop reads CASSLNTGYEQYF. The CDR3 region has the DNA TGTGCCAGCAGCTTAAATACAGGATACGAGCAGTACTTC.

This clone has ten or more counts. For the CDR3, the DNA is TGTGCCAGCAGTGAAGGGCAGGGCCCCTACTATGGCTACACCTTC. Residues: CASSEGQGPYYGYTF. This chain links TRBV2 with TRBJ1-2; possible D gene TRBD1, 5 bases. The V gene's germline CDR1 is SNHLY and CDR2 FYNNEI. Deletions cut 1 base from V and 3 bases from J, with 12 bases between. This CDR3 is 15 amino acids long.

The V call is TRBV24-1, the J call TRBJ2-1, with TRBD2 identical over 16 bases. Germline CDR1 KGHDR, CDR2 SFDVKD. The CDR3 spans 18 residues. After removal of 4 bases from V and 7 bases from J, the junction contained 9 bases not matched to a gene. CDR3 nucleotides: TGTGCCACCAGTGACCTCGGGACTAGCGGGAGGGCCTTTAATGAGCAGTTCTTC. Translation gives CATSDLGTSGRAFNEQFF.

The chain joins TRBV7-9 to TRBJ1-2; TRBD1 matches at 9 bases. CDR3 size: 15 residues. Looked up from germline, CDR1 is SEHNR and CDR2 is FQNEAQ (reference sequence). V was clipped by 7 bases and J by 8 bases; unmatched bases: 14. Here the CDR3 reads CASKTTGGRQKGYTF. The CDR3, as DNA: TGTGCCAGCAAGACGACAGGGGGGCGCCAAAAGGGCTACACCTTC.

The V gene is TRBV4-2, the J gene TRBJ2-7; the D is unclear. The germline gives CDR1 LGHNA, CDR2 YNFKEQ. Trimming shortened V by 1 base and J by 0 bases, and 7 bases separated the two germline ends. The CDR3 has 14 amino acids. CDR3 in amino acids: CASSQAAYSYEQYF. The CDR3 nucleotides are TGTGCCAGCAGCCAAGCCGCGTACTCCTACGAGCAGTACTTC.

The rearrangement links TRBV18 to TRBJ1-2, with a tentative D call TRBD1 (6 bases). The germline V gene has CDR1 KGHSH and CDR2 LQKENI. This CDR3 region has 14 residues. V was shortened by 6 bases and J by 3 bases, with 14 bases between the two germline ends. The CDR3 here is CASSPKKGDYGYTF. The DNA for the CDR3 is TGTGCCAGCTCGCCTAAGAAGGGGGACTATGGCTACACCTTC.

V is TRBV19 and J is TRBJ2-3; possibly TRBD1 for D (6 bases). The CDR3 is made up of 17 amino acids. CDR1 is LNHDA, CDR2 SQIVND, per germline (reference sequence). V was clipped by 3 bases and J by 3 bases, with 19 bases between them. CDR3 bases: TGTGCCAGTAGTATCGGCAGGGGACGTGATCGGACAGATACGCAGTATTTT. Encoded protein: CASSIGRGRDRTDTQYF. The whole variable domain, filled in from reference TRBV19 and TRBJ2-3, reads DGGITQSPKYLFRKEGQNVTLSCEQNLNHDAMYWYRQDPGQGLRLIYYSQIVNDFQKGDIAEGYSVSREKKESFPLTVTSAQKNPTAFYLCASSIGRGRDRTDTQYFGPGTRLTVL.

The V call is TRBV27, the J call TRBJ1-1, with TRBD1 identical over 7 bases. This CDR3 has 14 residues. The germline gives CDR1 MNHEY, CDR2 SMNVEV (reference sequence). Trimming took 4 bases from V and 1 from J; bases not matched to a gene: 3. CDR3 protein: CASSWDSSNTEAFF. DNA for the CDR3: TGTGCCAGCAGTTGGGACAGTTCGAACACTGAAGCTTTCTTT.

This rearrangement joins TRBV19 to TRBJ2-1; D gene unclear. The CDR3 has 13 amino acids. Looked up from germline, CDR1 is LNHDA and CDR2 is SQIVND (reference sequence). Trimming cost V 2 bases and J 5 bases, with 7 bases left between them. Here the CDR3 DNA reads TGTGCCAGTAGTATATACGAGGACAATGAGCAGTTCTTC. This codes for CASSIYEDNEQFF.

J is TRBJ2-1 and V is TRBV7-3, with 9 nucleotides matching TRBD2. Germline V gene data show CDR1 as SGHTA and CDR2 as FQGTGA. The CDR3 contains 15 residues. After removal of 6 bases from V and 5 bases from J, the junction contained 8 bases not matched to a gene. CDR3 region: CASSLGLAGHNEQFF. Written as DNA, the CDR3 is TGTGCCAGCAGTCTAGGGCTAGCGGGGCACAATGAGCAGTTCTTC.

The rearrangement joins TRBV5-4 to TRBJ2-7; 11 bases map to TRBD1. Losses at the gene ends were 3 bases for V and 3 bases for J; bases not matched to a gene: 5. Germline lookup yields CDR1 SGHNT and CDR2 YYREEE (reference sequence). The CDR3 has 15 residues. Here the CDR3 DNA reads TGTGCCAGCAGCTCCGGGGGGACAGGGGGCTACGAGCAGTACTTC. Its protein product is CASSSGGTGGYEQYF.

The chain uses TRBV10-3 and TRBJ1-5; TRBD1 matches 8 bases. The V and J ends lost 6 bases and 1 base, in that order; junction bases with no gene match: 5. Per the germline V gene, CDR1 is ENHRY and CDR2 is SYGVKD. CDR3 size: 15 residues. CDR3 residues: CAISQGAGSNQPQHF. CDR3 DNA sequence: TGTGCCATCAGCCAGGGGGCAGGGAGCAATCAGCCCCAGCATTTT.

The J gene is TRBJ2-7, the V gene TRBV28; TRBD1 aligns across 10 bases. J was trimmed by 2 bases and V by 4 bases; bases with no gene match: 2. The CDR3 extends over 14 amino acids. Germline CDR1 MDHEN, CDR2 SYDVKM. CDR3 amino acids: CASSSGTGAYEQYF. CDR3 nucleotide sequence: TGTGCCAGCAGTTCCGGGACAGGGGCCTACGAGCAGTACTTC.

CDR3 sequence reads: CASSLGGGKSGGYTF. CDR3 nucleotide sequence: TGTGCCAGCAGCTTGGGTGGCGGGAAATCGGGCGGCTACACCTTC. The gene calls are TRBV5-5 and TRBJ1-2; no clear D. The V gene's germline CDR1 is SGHKS and CDR2 YYEKEE (reference sequence). The ends were cut back, 0 bases at V and 8 bases at J, with 17 bases in the middle. CDR3 size: 15 residues.

The chain carries TRBV2 and TRBJ2-7; 12 bases match TRBD1. The CDR3 extends over 14 amino acids. V dropped 6 bases and J dropped 6; count of bases not matched to a gene: 6. Germline loops: CDR1 SNHLY, CDR2 FYNNEI. The CDR3 here is CASSRPGQGAEQYF. CDR3 bases: TGTGCCAGCAGCCGGCCGGGACAGGGGGCCGAGCAGTACTTC.

With regard to this clone: This sample also contains other DNA sequences that code for the same CDR3. J is TRBJ1-5 and V is TRBV6-2 or TRBV6-3, with D possibly matching TRBD1 (6 bases). From germline, CDR1 is MNHEY and CDR2 SVGEGT. The V and J ends lost 2 bases and 2 bases respectively, with 10 bases between them. The CDR3 is 15 residues long. CDR3 protein: CASSYGGAGNQPQHF. The CDR3 DNA follows: TGTGCCAGCAGTTACGGGGGCGCGGGCAATCAGCCCCAGCATTTT.

V usage is TRBV5-4 and J usage is TRBJ2-3, with 8 bases that match TRBD2. The CDR3 length is 16 residues. V trimming: 1 base; J trimming: 4 bases; junction bases outside the gene matches: 8. Germline V gene sequence: CDR1 SGHNT, CDR2 YYREEE (reference sequence). CDR3 loop: CASSLRASGSSDTQYF. The CDR3 DNA reads as TGTGCCAGCAGCTTGAGAGCAAGCGGGAGTTCAGATACGCAGTATTTT.

The chain joins TRBV6-6 to TRBJ1-2; D might be TRBD1 (6 bases). Trimming stripped 6 bases from V and 5 bases from J, with 10 bases between. The CDR3 is 12 amino acids. Per the germline V gene, CDR1 is MNHNY and CDR2 is SVGAGI (reference sequence). CDR3 amino acids: CASRGGAYGYTF. For the CDR3, the DNA is TGTGCCAGCAGAGGGGGTGCTTATGGCTACACCTTC.

The V call is TRBV12-3 or TRBV12-4, the J call TRBJ2-7; 9 nucleotides agree with TRBD1. V was pared by 3 bases and J by 6 bases, with 0 bases of the junction left unmatched. The CDR3 is made up of 12 amino acids. For the CDR3, the DNA is TGTGCCAGCAGTTTGGGACAGGGCGAGCAGTACTTC. Protein: CASSLGQGEQYF.

The chain employs TRBV4-1 and TRBJ1-6; 7 bases align to TRBD1. This CDR3 is built from 18 residues. The trim removed 3 bases at V and 0 bases at J, leaving 8 bases unmatched. In germline, CDR1 is MGHRA, CDR2 YSYEKL. The CDR3 protein is CASSQRTGDLSYNSPLHF. The CDR3 nucleotides are TGCGCCAGCAGCCAGAGGACAGGAGACCTCTCCTATAATTCACCCCTCCACTTT.

There are a few counts of this clone. This chain connects TRBV28 to TRBJ2-7; D is uncertain. The CDR3 loop spans 13 amino acids. The V end lost 10 bases, the J end lost 3 bases, and 16 bases lay between the germline ends. Germline lookup yields CDR1 MDHEN and CDR2 SYDVKM. The CDR3 coding sequence is TGTGCCATCCTTAGTCACCAAAACTACGAGCAGTACTTC. Translating gives CAILSHQNYEQYF.

The chain employs TRBV19 and TRBJ2-7, with 7 bases matching TRBD1. V lost 5 bases to trimming and J lost 5 bases; unmatched junction nucleotides: 9. The germline V gene encodes CDR1 LNHDA and CDR2 SQIVND (reference sequence). This CDR3 is built from 14 residues. The CDR3 bases are TGTGCCAGTAGTCAGGCCGTCCAGGGGGACGAGCAGTACTTC. Translating gives CASSQAVQGDEQYF.

This chain uses TRBV5-1 with TRBJ2-7; 7 nucleotides align to TRBD1. There are 13 residues in the CDR3. Germline trimming cut 4 bases from V and 3 bases from J; bases unmatched to any gene: 4. Germline CDR1 and CDR2: SGHRS and YFSETQ. CDR3 residues: CASSPWDSYEQYF. The CDR3 DNA reads as TGCGCCAGCAGCCCCTGGGACAGCTACGAGCAGTACTTC.

This chain uses TRBV24-1 with TRBJ2-5; TRBD1 aligns across 8 bases. J gave up 2 bases and V 3 bases, and 13 bases lay outside the gene matches. The CDR3 runs to 18 residues. Per the germline V gene, CDR1 is KGHDR and CDR2 is SFDVKD. The CDR3 region has the DNA TGTGCCACCAGTGATCCGACCCCGACAGGGGATTTTCAAGAGACCCAGTACTTC. Residues: CATSDPTPTGDFQETQYF.

This sequence joins TRBV14 and TRBJ2-1; possibly TRBD2 for D (7 bases). This CDR3 is 15 amino acids long. The V gene's germline CDR1 is SGHDN and CDR2 FVKESK. Trimming shortened V by 4 bases and J by 5 bases, and 15 bases separated the two germline ends. The CDR3 region is CASSLWGGPNNEQFF. CDR3 coding DNA: TGTGCCAGCAGCCTCTGGGGGGGGCCCAACAATGAGCAGTTCTTC.

The chain joins TRBV2 to TRBJ2-1; TRBD1 might be the D (6 bases). The CDR3 sequence is 14 residues long. V dropped 7 bases and J dropped 6 bases, with 16 bases sitting between them. CDR1 and CDR2 from the germline V gene are SNHLY and FYNNEI. Here the CDR3 DNA reads TGTGCCAGCAATAGATTAACAGGGTCCAATGAGCAGTTCTTC. Translation: CASNRLTGSNEQFF.

The CDR3 DNA is TGTGCCAGTAGTATGTCAGGGGGCCAGCAAGCTTTCTTT. It codes for CASSMSGGQQAFF. V is TRBV19 and J is TRBJ1-1, with 8 bases matching TRBD1. This CDR3 has 13 residues. Germline CDR1 reads LNHDA; CDR2 reads SQIVND (reference sequence). V lost 3 bases to trimming and J lost 9 bases; unmatched junction nucleotides: 6.